The rows below give T cell receptor beta chains drawn from one sample of a study of T cell responses to AZD1222 COVID-19 vaccine. Clones were read by immunoSEQ multiplex PCR, and TCRdb kept only the in-frame ones, dropping some. This table has about 120,000 clones, about 85% appearing once. The input for sequencing was peripheral blood, taken on day 0 of AZD1222 vaccination. Source of these receptors: an adult in good health. CDR3s include the opening cysteine and the closing phenylalanine or tryptophan. A D gene is named only where the DNA matches it firmly. Size values are once, few and many counts, or a class for expanded clones, and some rows have none.

clone_size | d_call | j_call | v_call | cdr3_nt | cdr3_aa
few | - | TRBJ2-7 | TRBV2 | TGTGCCAGCATCGGTCGGACTGGAGACGAGCAGTACTTC | CASIGRTGDEQYF
- | TRBD2 | TRBJ2-3 | TRBV9 | TGTGCCAGCAGCCTAGAAGCGGGGGAAAGAGATACGCAGTATTTT | CASSLEAGERDTQYF
- | - | TRBJ2-3 | TRBV13 | TGTGCCAGCAGCACTTCCCTCGATGGGCGGTGGGACGATACGCAGTATTTT | CASSTSLDGRWDDTQYF
- | - | TRBJ2-3 | TRBV7-2 | TGTGCCAGCAGCTTAGTGGGGGGGCACACAGATACGCAGTATTTT | CASSLVGGHTDTQYF
- | - | TRBJ2-1 | TRBV27 | TGTGCCAGCAGTCCATACCTAGGAAATGAGCAGTTCTTC | CASSPYLGNEQFF
- | - | TRBJ2-5 | TRBV28 | TGTGCCAGCGGGAAAGTTGGTGGTGAGACCCAGTACTTC | CASGKVGGETQYF
- | TRBD2 | TRBJ2-7 | TRBV24-1 | TGTGCCACCAGTGATGCGGGGGGCGCGGGCGAGCAGTACTTC | CATSDAGGAGEQYF
- | - | TRBJ1-1 | TRBV6-5 | TGTGCCAGCAGTTACCTGGGGACGGGCAACACTGAAGCTTTCTTT | CASSYLGTGNTEAFF
- | - | TRBJ1-1 | TRBV6-5 | TGTGCCAGCACCAAACCGGTGGGGACGAACACTGAAGCTTTCTTT | CASTKPVGTNTEAFF
- | - | TRBJ1-6 | TRBV5-4 | TGTGCCAGCAGTCCCCGGGGACAAGGGGTGGGTAATTCACCCCTCCACTTT | CASSPRGQGVGNSPLHF
- | - | TRBJ2-7 | TRBV11-3 | TGTGCCAGCAGCTCAGAAGGGACAACGTACGAGCAGTACTTC | CASSSEGTTYEQYF
- | - | TRBJ2-7 | TRBV25-1 | TGTGCCAGCAGTGACTTCGGACGGGGAAGGGGCTACGAGCAGTACTTC | CASSDFGRGRGYEQYF
- | TRBD1 | TRBJ1-6 | TRBV28 | TGTGCCAGCAGACCCTGGACAGGGAGCTCCTATAATTCACCCCTCCACTTT | CASRPWTGSSYNSPLHF
- | - | TRBJ1-1 | TRBV15 | TGTGCCACCAGCAGACCCCCTATATTGGACAGAGGAACTGAAGCTTTCTTT | CATSRPPILDRGTEAFF
few | - | TRBJ2-6 | TRBV9 | TGTGCCAGCAGCCCACCGGGGAGCTCTGGGGCCAACGTCCTGACTTTC | CASSPPGSSGANVLTF
- | - | TRBJ1-3 | TRBV3-1/TRBV3-2 | TGTGCCAGCAGCCAAGCCGCCTGGGGGCTGAGTGGAAACACCATATATTTT | CASSQAAWGLSGNTIYF
medium-sized | - | TRBJ1-1 | TRBV3-1/TRBV3-2 | TGTGCCAGCAGCCAAGATGAGGGGGACCCTGAAGCTTTCTTT | CASSQDEGDPEAFF
- | - | TRBJ2-2 | TRBV11-3 | TGTGCCAGCACCGGACAGACCTGGGGGGAGCTGTTTTTT | CASTGQTWGELFF
once | - | TRBJ2-1 | TRBV19 | TGTGCCAGTAGTCTCTCGACATTCTCCTACAATGAGCAGTTCTTC | CASSLSTFSYNEQFF
- | - | TRBJ1-6 | TRBV28 | TGTGCCAGCAGTCCGGGCCTCTCGGTGAACCCCCTCCACTTT | CASSPGLSVNPLHF
- | TRBD1 | TRBJ2-7 | TRBV6-5 | TGTGCCAGCTGGGCCACAGGGGGTCGAACCGAGCAGTACTTC | CASWATGGRTEQYF
few | TRBD1 | TRBJ1-2 | TRBV9 | TGTGCCAGCAGCGCCCGGGACAGGATGAATGGCTACACCTTC | CASSARDRMNGYTF
- | TRBD1 | TRBJ2-1 | TRBV29-1 | TGCAGCGCTACACTCGGGACAGGACAGTTCTTC | CSATLGTGQFF
- | TRBD1 | TRBJ2-7 | TRBV19 | TGTGCCAGTAGTTACGAGACAGGGTACGAGCAGTACTTC | CASSYETGYEQYF
few | - | TRBJ1-5 | TRBV6-1 | TGTGCCAGCAGTGATTTGGGAGGGGGAGCGCCCCAGCATTTT | CASSDLGGGAPQHF
- | - | TRBJ1-2 | TRBV5-4 | TGTGCCAGCAGCTTGGCAGGGACCTATGGCTACACCTTC | CASSLAGTYGYTF
medium-sized | TRBD1 | TRBJ2-6 | TRBV5-4 | TGTGCCAGCAGCAGACAGGGCGAGGGGGCCAACGTCCTGACTTTC | CASSRQGEGANVLTF
- | - | TRBJ1-2 | TRBV3-1/TRBV3-2 | TGTGCCAGCAGCCAACTAGCAGACCTCTATGGCTACACCTTC | CASSQLADLYGYTF
many | - | TRBJ1-1 | TRBV7-9 | TGTGCCAGCAACGCGGGGGGAAATGAAGCTTTCTTT | CASNAGGNEAFF
- | TRBD1 | TRBJ2-7 | TRBV5-6 | TGTGCCAGCAGCTCCTGGACAGGCTACGAGCAGTACTTC | CASSSWTGYEQYF
- | - | TRBJ2-3 | TRBV2 | TGTGCCAGCAGCAACAGGCGGCTATCTAGCACAGATACGCAGTATTTT | CASSNRRLSSTDTQYF
- | - | TRBJ2-1 | TRBV10-3 | TGTGCCATCAGTGAGAAAGTGTGGGGTGAGCAGTTCTTC | CAISEKVWGEQFF